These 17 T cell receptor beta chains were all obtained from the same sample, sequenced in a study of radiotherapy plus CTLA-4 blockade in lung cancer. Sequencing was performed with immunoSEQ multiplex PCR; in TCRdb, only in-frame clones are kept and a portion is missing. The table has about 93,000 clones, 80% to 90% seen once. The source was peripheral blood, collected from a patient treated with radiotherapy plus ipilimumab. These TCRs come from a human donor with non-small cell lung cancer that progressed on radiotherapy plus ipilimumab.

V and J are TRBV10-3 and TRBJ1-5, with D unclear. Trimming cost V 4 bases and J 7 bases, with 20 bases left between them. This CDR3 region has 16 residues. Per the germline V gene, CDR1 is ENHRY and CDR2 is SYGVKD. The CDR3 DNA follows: TGTGCCATCAGTGCCGGTCGGGTAGGGTCAGGACAGCCCCAGCATTTT. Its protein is CAISAGRVGSGQPQHF.

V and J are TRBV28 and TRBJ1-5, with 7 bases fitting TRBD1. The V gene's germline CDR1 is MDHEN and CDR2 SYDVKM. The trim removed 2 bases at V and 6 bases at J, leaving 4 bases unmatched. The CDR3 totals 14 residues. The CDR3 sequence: CASSLMRGPQPQHF. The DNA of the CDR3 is TGTGCCAGCAGTTTAATGAGGGGGCCTCAGCCCCAGCATTTT.

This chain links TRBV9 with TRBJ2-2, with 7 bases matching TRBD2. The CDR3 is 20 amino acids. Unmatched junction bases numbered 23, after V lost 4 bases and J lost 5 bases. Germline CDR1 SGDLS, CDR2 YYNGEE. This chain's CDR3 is CASSSQTTAVGGRFTGELFF. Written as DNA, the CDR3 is TGTGCCAGCAGCTCACAGACAACAGCGGTGGGCGGGAGATTTACCGGGGAGCTGTTTTTT.

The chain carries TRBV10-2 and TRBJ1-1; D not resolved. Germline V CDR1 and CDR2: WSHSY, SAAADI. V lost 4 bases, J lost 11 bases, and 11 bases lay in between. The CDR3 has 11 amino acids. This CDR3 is CASSAEQIAFF. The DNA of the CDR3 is TGCGCCAGCAGTGCGGAGCAGATCGCTTTCTTT.

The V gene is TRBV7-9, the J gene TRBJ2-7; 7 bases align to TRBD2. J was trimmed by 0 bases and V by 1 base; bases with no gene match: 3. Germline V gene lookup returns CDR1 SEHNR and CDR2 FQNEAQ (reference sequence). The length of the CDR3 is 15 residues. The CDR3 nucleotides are TGTGCCAGCAGCTTAGTAAGGACTAGCTCCTACGAGCAGTACTTC. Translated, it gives CASSLVRTSSYEQYF.

CDR3 region: CASSQVIATDTQYF. CDR3 coding DNA: TGCGCCAGCAGCCAAGTAATAGCCACAGATACGCAGTATTTT. The chain carries TRBV4-1 and TRBJ2-3; D unresolved. Per germline, CDR1 MGHRA and CDR2 YSYEKL. This CDR3 has 14 amino acids. V lost 1 base and J 2 bases, leaving 7 bases between the germline ends.

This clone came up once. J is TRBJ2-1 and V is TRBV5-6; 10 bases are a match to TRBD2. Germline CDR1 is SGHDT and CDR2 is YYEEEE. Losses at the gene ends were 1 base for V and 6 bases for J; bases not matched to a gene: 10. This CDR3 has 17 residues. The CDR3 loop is CASSLLIAGGRGNEQFF. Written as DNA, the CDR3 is TGTGCCAGCAGCTTGCTAATAGCGGGAGGACGGGGCAATGAGCAGTTCTTC.

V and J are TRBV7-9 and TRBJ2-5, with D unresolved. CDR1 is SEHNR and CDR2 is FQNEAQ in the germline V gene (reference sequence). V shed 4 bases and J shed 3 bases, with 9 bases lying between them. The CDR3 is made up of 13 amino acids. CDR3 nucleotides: TGTGCCAGCAGCTCGACTCCAGAAGAGACCCAGTACTTC. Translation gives CASSSTPEETQYF.

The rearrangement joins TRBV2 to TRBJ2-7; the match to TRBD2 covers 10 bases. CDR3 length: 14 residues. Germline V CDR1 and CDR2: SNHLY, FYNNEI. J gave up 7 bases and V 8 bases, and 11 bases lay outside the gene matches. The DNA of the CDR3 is TGTGCCAGCCTTGCGGGGCTAGCGGGAGATGAGCAGTACTTC. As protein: CASLAGLAGDEQYF.

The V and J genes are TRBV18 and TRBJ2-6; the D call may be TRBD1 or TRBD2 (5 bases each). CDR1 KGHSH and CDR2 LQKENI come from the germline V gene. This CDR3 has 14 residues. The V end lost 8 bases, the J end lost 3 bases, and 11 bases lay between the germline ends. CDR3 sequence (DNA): TGTGCCAGCCGCCGGGACGATGGGGCCAACGTCCTGACTTTC. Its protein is CASRRDDGANVLTF.

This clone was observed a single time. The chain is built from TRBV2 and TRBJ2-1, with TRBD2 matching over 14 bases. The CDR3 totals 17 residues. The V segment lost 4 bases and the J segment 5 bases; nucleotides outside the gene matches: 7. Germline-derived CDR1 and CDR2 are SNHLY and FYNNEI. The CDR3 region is CASSGGLAGAGDNEQFF. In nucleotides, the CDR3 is TGTGCCAGCAGTGGGGGACTAGCGGGAGCGGGGGACAATGAGCAGTTCTTC.

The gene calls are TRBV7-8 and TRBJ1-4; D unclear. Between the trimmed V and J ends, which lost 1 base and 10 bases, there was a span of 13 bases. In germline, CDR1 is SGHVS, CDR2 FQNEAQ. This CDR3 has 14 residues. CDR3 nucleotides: TGTGCCAGCAGCTTAGGGGAGGCTTCCGGAAAACTGTTTTTT. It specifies CASSLGEASGKLFF.

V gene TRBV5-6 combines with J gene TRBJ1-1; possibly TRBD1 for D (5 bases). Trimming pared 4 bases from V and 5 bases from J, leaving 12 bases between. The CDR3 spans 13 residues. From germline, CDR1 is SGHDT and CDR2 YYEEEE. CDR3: CASSTSGWTEAFF. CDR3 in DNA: TGTGCCAGCAGCACCTCAGGGTGGACTGAAGCTTTCTTT.

As DNA, the CDR3 is TGCGCCAGCAGCCAAGAGGGGACTGGGGCTAGCACAGATACGCAGTATTTT. Amino acid sequence: CASSQEGTGASTDTQYF. The chain is built from TRBV4-1 and TRBJ2-3; possibly TRBD2 for D (6 bases). The CDR3 extends over 17 amino acids. The ends were cut back, 0 bases at V and 0 bases at J, with 13 bases in the middle. Germline V lookup: CDR1 MGHRA, CDR2 YSYEKL.

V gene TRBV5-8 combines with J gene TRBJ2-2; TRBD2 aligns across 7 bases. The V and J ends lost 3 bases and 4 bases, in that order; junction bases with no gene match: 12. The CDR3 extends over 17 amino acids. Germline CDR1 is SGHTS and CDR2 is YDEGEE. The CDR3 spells CASSSTVGRYPTGELFF. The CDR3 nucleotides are TGTGCCAGCAGCTCTACTGTCGGGAGGTACCCCACCGGGGAGCTGTTTTTT. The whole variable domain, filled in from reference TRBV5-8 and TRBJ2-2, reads EAGVTQSPTHLIKTRGQQATLRCSPISGHTSVYWYQQALGLGLQFLLWYDEGEERNRGNFPPRFSGRQFPNYSSELNVNALELEDSALYLCASSSTVGRYPTGELFFGEGSRLTVL.

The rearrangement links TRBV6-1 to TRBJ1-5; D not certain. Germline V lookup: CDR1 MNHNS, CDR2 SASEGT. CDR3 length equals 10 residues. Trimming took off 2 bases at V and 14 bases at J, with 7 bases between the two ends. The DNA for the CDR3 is TGTGCCAGCAGTGAAAAGCGGGAGCATTTT. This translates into CASSEKREHF.

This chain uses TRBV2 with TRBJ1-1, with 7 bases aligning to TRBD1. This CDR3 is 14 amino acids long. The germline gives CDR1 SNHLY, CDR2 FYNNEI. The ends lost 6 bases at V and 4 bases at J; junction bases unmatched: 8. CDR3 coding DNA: TGTGCCAGCAGCCCGCCGACAGGGACCACTGAAGCTTTCTTT. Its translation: CASSPPTGTTEAFF.